This T cell receptor beta chain was recovered during a study of cytomegalovirus exposure and HLA in healthy donors. The study ran its PCR with 60 Vbeta and 13 Jbeta primers. Method: immunoSEQ multiplex PCR; TCRdb's copy keeps in-frame clones and lacks some. The sample consists of some 190,000 clones, 87% of them appearing once. The CDR3 is 13 residues long. V was pared by 6 bases and J by 8 bases, with 9 bases of the junction left unmatched. In germline, CDR1 is LGHNT, CDR2 FRNRAP. The TCR sequence derives from a boy between 2 and 15 years old in good health and CMV-seronegative. Sequenced material: PBMCs. V and J are TRBV12-5 and TRBJ1-2, with TRBD1 matching 7 bases. CDR3 sequence (DNA): TGTGCTAGTGGAACAGGGGTGATTGGGGGCTACACCTTC. Protein: CASGTGVIGGYTF.